The 28 T cell receptor beta chains below were found in one sample sequenced in a study of patients and donors after allogeneic stem cell transplantation. TCRdb fed the RT-PCR reads into MiXCR, producing one record per CDR3 protein. The sample holds about 960,000 distinct CDR3 sequences, about a sixth seen once. The sequenced material came from blood, either unsorted or a sorted T cell fraction (not recorded which). All receptors come from a human donor who was either an allogeneic HSCT recipient or a stem cell or donor lymphocyte infusion donor (not recorded which). It is not recorded whose cells these are; they may come from a transplant donor.

A few counts support this clonotype. The V gene is TRBV6-1, the J gene TRBJ1-1; D is uncertain. Deletions cut 6 bases from V and 0 bases from J, with 8 bases between. The CDR3 runs 13 residues. Germline values: CDR1 MNHNS, CDR2 SASEGT. CDR3 loop: CASSRALNTEAFF. CDR3 in DNA: TGTGCCAGCAGCCGGGCTCTGAACACTGAAGCTTTCTTT.

The chain couples TRBV24-1 to TRBJ2-2; tentatively, D is TRBD1 (6 bases). Trimming shortened V by 5 bases and J by 5 bases, and 11 bases separated the two germline ends. Germline V CDR1 and CDR2: KGHDR, SFDVKD. The CDR3 has 14 residues. The CDR3 reads CATSVQGNTGELFF. The CDR3 DNA is TGTGCCACCAGTGTCCAGGGGAATACCGGGGAGCTGTTTTTT.

The chain combines TRBV27 with TRBJ2-1; weak D call: TRBD1 (6 bases). This CDR3 has 16 amino acids. Trimming left V 5 bases short and J 1 base short, with 15 bases between. Looked up from germline, CDR1 is MNHEY and CDR2 is SMNVEV (reference sequence). CDR3 nucleotide sequence: TGTGCCAGCAGTCCGCAGACAGGTCAGTCCTACAATGAGCAGTTCTTC. This codes for CASSPQTGQSYNEQFF.

The genes are TRBV24-1 and TRBJ2-7; TRBD2 agrees at 14 bases. Germline CDR1 is KGHDR and CDR2 is SFDVKD. This CDR3 contains 18 residues. The V segment lost 1 base and the J segment 3 bases; nucleotides outside the gene matches: 7. The chain's CDR3 is CATSDFRGTSGSYYEQYF. In DNA form, the CDR3 reads TGTGCCACCAGTGATTTCCGGGGGACTAGCGGGAGTTACTACGAGCAGTACTTC.

This clonotype was counted only a few times. CDR3: CASSNFREGTDTQYF. DNA of the CDR3: TGCGCCAGCAGCAACTTTAGGGAAGGCACAGATACGCAGTATTTT. This chain uses TRBV4-1 with TRBJ2-3; D remains unclear. CDR1 and CDR2 from the germline V gene are MGHRA and YSYEKL. Trimming removed 5 bases at V and 1 base at J, with 13 bases between. CDR3 length: 15 amino acids.

The V call is TRBV11-2, the J call TRBJ1-2, with D tentatively TRBD1 (5 bases). V was shortened by 5 bases and J by 2 bases, with 15 bases between the two germline ends. This CDR3 is 15 amino acids long. Germline-derived CDR1 and CDR2 are SGHAT and FQNNGV. For the CDR3, the DNA is TGTGCCAGCAGCCCCCCGGGACCGACGAACTATGGCTACACCTTC. Amino acids: CASSPPGPTNYGYTF.

The chain employs TRBV11-2 and TRBJ1-6; TRBD1 is a possible D gene (5 bases). V lost 6 bases, J lost 0 bases, and 15 bases lay in between. CDR3 length equals 17 residues. Per the germline V gene, CDR1 is SGHAT and CDR2 is FQNNGV. In nucleotides, the CDR3 is TGTGCCAGCAGTGAGGGTGGGGGGTTCTCCTATAATTCACCCCTCCACTTT. Protein sequence: CASSEGGGFSYNSPLHF.

The chain uses TRBV20-1 and TRBJ2-3; 12 bases align to TRBD2. V gave up 6 bases and J gave up 4 bases; unmatched junction bases: 8. The CDR3 is made up of 15 amino acids. The germline CDR1 and CDR2 sequences are DFQATT and SNEGSKA (reference sequence). CDR3 DNA: TGCAGTGCGTCTACTAGCGGGAGGAAGGCAGATACGCAGTATTTT. The encoded protein is CSASTSGRKADTQYF.

This clonotype was observed a few times. This chain's CDR3 is CASSLGTHSSYNSPLHF. The CDR3 DNA sequence: TGTGCCAGCAGTTTGGGGACTCATAGCTCCTATAATTCACCCCTCCACTTT. V usage is TRBV12-3 or TRBV12-4 and J usage is TRBJ1-6; the D gene is possibly TRBD1 (5 bases). The CDR3 consists of 17 residues. V was clipped by 3 bases and J by 0 bases, with 12 bases between them.

The V call is TRBV20-1, the J call TRBJ1-5, with unresolved D. Between the trimmed V and J ends, which lost 3 bases and 9 bases, there was a span of 18 bases. This CDR3 has 14 residues. Germline V gene lookup returns CDR1 DFQATT and CDR2 SNEGSKA (reference sequence). CDR3 DNA sequence: TGCAGTGCTAGGGACGGGTTATCCAAGGGGCCCCAGCATTTT. It encodes CSARDGLSKGPQHF.

Only a few counts were recorded for this clonotype. The chain couples TRBV27 to TRBJ2-7; D possibly matches TRBD1 or TRBD2 (6 bases each). The ends were cut back, 7 bases at V and 6 bases at J, with 13 bases in the middle. The CDR3 is 12 residues long. Germline V gene lookup returns CDR1 MNHEY and CDR2 SMNVEV (reference sequence). The CDR3 DNA reads as TGTGCCAGCATCCTTAGGGGGGTCGAGCAGTACTTC. Translated, it gives CASILRGVEQYF.

The V call is TRBV14, the J call TRBJ2-3; TRBD2 might be the D (5 bases). The CDR3 is 16 residues long. CDR1 and CDR2 (germline): SGHDN, FVKESK. The germline V and J ends were trimmed by 5 bases and 2 bases, with 17 bases remaining between them. CDR3 protein: CASSADLRAHTDTQYF. The CDR3 DNA is TGTGCCAGCAGCGCCGACCTGAGGGCCCACACAGATACGCAGTATTTT.

This rearrangement joins TRBV20-1 to TRBJ2-1; TRBD1 might be the D (7 bases). The CDR3 extends over 14 amino acids. Deletions cut 6 bases from V and 2 bases from J, with 14 bases between. From germline, CDR1 is DFQATT and CDR2 SNEGSKA (reference sequence). CDR3 coding DNA: TGCAGTGCCCGAGACAGGGAGGCCTACAATGAGCAGTTCTTC. Translated: CSARDREAYNEQFF.

The chain employs TRBV7-9 and TRBJ2-3; 9 nucleotides align to TRBD2. The CDR3 extends over 17 amino acids. With 3 bases clipped from V and 4 bases from J, the junction kept 11 bases outside the gene matches. Germline V gene sequence: CDR1 SEHNR, CDR2 FQNEAQ (reference sequence). The CDR3 nucleotides read TGTGCCAGCAGCTTGGGGTCGCTAGCGGGGATCTCAGATACGCAGTATTTT. It codes for CASSLGSLAGISDTQYF.

The rearrangement joins TRBV30 to TRBJ2-7, with TRBD1 identical over 8 bases. The V gene's germline CDR1 is GTSNPN and CDR2 SVGIG (reference sequence). V gave up 5 bases and J gave up 2 bases; unmatched junction bases: 2. The CDR3 runs 12 residues. The CDR3 nucleotides are TGTGCCTGGGGACAGGGAACCTACGAGCAGTACTTC. This sequence encodes CAWGQGTYEQYF.

This clonotype has at least ten counts. The V and J genes are TRBV12-3 or TRBV12-4 and TRBJ1-1; D is ambiguous. The V and J ends lost 5 bases and 1 base respectively, with 14 bases between them. The CDR3 length is 15 residues. CDR3 amino acids: CASSLEGRANTEAFF. For the CDR3, the DNA is TGTGCCAGCAGTCTCGAGGGTAGGGCGAACACTGAAGCTTTCTTT.

This clonotype was seen more than once but under ten times. The chain employs TRBV29-1 and TRBJ1-2; a weak D match, TRBD1 (5 bases). CDR1 and CDR2 (germline): SQVTM, ANQGSEA. This CDR3 spans 12 amino acids. The V end lost 4 bases, the J end lost 2 bases, and 8 bases lay between the germline ends. The CDR3 DNA follows: TGCAGCGTTGTTGGGGGGAACTATGGCTACACCTTC. It encodes CSVVGGNYGYTF.

This clonotype was observed once. The chain has TRBV28 and TRBJ2-7; no firm D call. Germline values: CDR1 MDHEN, CDR2 SYDVKM. This CDR3 has 14 residues. Deletions cut 7 bases from V and 3 bases from J, with 16 bases between. The CDR3 nucleotides are TGTGCCAGCACCAACACCTGGGGTGGCTACGAGCAGTACTTC. Its protein product is CASTNTWGGYEQYF. Combining the CDR3 with reference TRBV28 and TRBJ2-7 gives the whole variable domain DVKVTQSSRYLVKRTGEKVFLECVQDMDHENMFWYRQDPGLGLRLIYFSYDVKMKEKGDIPEGYSVSREKKERFSLILESASTNQTSMYLCASTNTWGGYEQYFGPGTRLTVT.

The V gene is TRBV12-3 or TRBV12-4, the J gene TRBJ2-3; D is ambiguous. The germline V and J ends were trimmed by 7 bases and 0 bases, with 14 bases remaining between them. This CDR3 is built from 15 residues. CDR3 residues: CASTTAHRSTDTQYF. DNA for the CDR3: TGTGCCAGCACCACCGCCCATAGAAGCACAGATACGCAGTATTTT.

The chain employs TRBV7-6 and TRBJ2-7, with TRBD1 matching 10 bases. Trimming cost V 4 bases and J 2 bases; bases outside gene matches: 11. The CDR3 sequence is 17 residues long. Germline-derived CDR1 and CDR2 are SGHVS and FNYEAQ. CDR3 residues: CASSSPVGTGATYEQYF. The CDR3 DNA sequence: TGTGCCAGCAGCTCCCCCGTGGGGACAGGGGCGACCTACGAGCAGTACTTC.

The V and J genes are TRBV7-9 and TRBJ2-4; TRBD1 matches at 8 bases. V lost 4 bases to trimming and J lost 0 bases; unmatched junction nucleotides: 2. The germline gives CDR1 SEHNR, CDR2 FQNEAQ (reference sequence). This CDR3 contains 15 residues. In DNA, the CDR3 is TGTGCCAGCAGCTCGACAGGGGAAGCCAAAAACATTCAGTACTTC. Amino acids: CASSSTGEAKNIQYF.

The gene calls are TRBV12-3 or TRBV12-4 and TRBJ2-3; D ambiguous. The CDR3 totals 14 residues. The V end lost 3 bases, the J end lost 1 base, and 8 bases lay between the germline ends. CDR3 DNA: TGTGCCAGCAGTTTGTGGCAGGGCACAGATACGCAGTATTTT. Translated: CASSLWQGTDTQYF.

Points on this clonotype: Sequence at one end of the junction differs from germline and may be a read error. The rearrangement links TRBV20-1 to TRBJ2-1; 9 bases map to TRBD2. CDR1 and CDR2 (germline): DFQATT, SNEGSKA (reference sequence). The CDR3 is 14 residues long. CDR3 DNA sequence: TGCAGTGCTAGAGATCGTCCTAGCGGGGACCTCTGGGTCTTC. Translated: CSARDRPSGDLWVF.

This clonotype was seen only a few times. The chain recombines TRBV5-6 with TRBJ2-7; D perhaps matches TRBD2 (5 bases). This CDR3 spans 14 amino acids. CDR1 is SGHDT and CDR2 is YYEEEE in the germline V gene. The ends were cut back, 4 bases at V and 2 bases at J, with 13 bases in the middle. The DNA of the CDR3 is TGTGCCAGCAGCGAATATCGAGGGACCTACGAGCAGTACTTC. Translation: CASSEYRGTYEQYF.

The chain recombines TRBV7-9 with TRBJ1-2; D unclear. Germline CDR1 is SEHNR and CDR2 is FQNEAQ (reference sequence). The CDR3 spans 15 residues. V lost 5 bases and J 4 bases, leaving 17 bases between the germline ends. The CDR3 loop reads CASSPGRTLLYGYTF. The CDR3 DNA is TGTGCCAGCAGCCCGGGAAGAACACTGCTCTATGGCTACACCTTC.

This clonotype was seen a handful of times. The chain couples TRBV6-1 to TRBJ2-3; D remains unclear. The CDR3 consists of 13 residues. Germline CDR1 reads MNHNS; CDR2 reads SASEGT. Trimming stripped 7 bases from V and 6 bases from J, with 14 bases between. CDR3 loop: CASTRDPGDTQYF. The CDR3 region has the DNA TGTGCCAGCACCCGAGACCCCGGGGATACGCAGTATTTT.

This clonotype has only a few counts. The V gene is TRBV20-1, the J gene TRBJ2-1; D is unresolved. The CDR3 is made up of 14 amino acids. The germline V and J ends were trimmed by 5 bases and 8 bases, with 19 bases remaining between them. Germline-derived CDR1 and CDR2 are DFQATT and SNEGSKA (reference sequence). Here the CDR3 DNA reads TGCAGTGCTGAAAGGGCAGCCGGTATCTATGAGCAGTTCTTC. It translates to CSAERAAGIYEQFF.

This clonotype turned up a few times. CDR3 sequence (DNA): TGTGCCAGCAGCTCGGGACAGGGGAGAGTTCAGCCCCAGCATTTT. Translating it yields CASSSGQGRVQPQHF. V and J are TRBV7-2 and TRBJ1-5; 10 bases align to TRBD1. CDR1 and CDR2 (germline): SGHTA, FQGNSA. CDR3 length equals 15 residues. The V and J ends lost 4 bases and 6 bases, in that order; junction bases with no gene match: 6.